The next 32 T cell receptor beta chains were all read from a single sample in a study of a mutant IDH1 vaccine in newly diagnosed glioma. Described time point: baseline, week 1 (first vaccination visit). Noted treatment: pre-vaccination baseline after standard-of-care therapy. Method: immunoSEQ multiplex PCR; TCRdb's copy keeps in-frame clones and lacks some. The sample consists of about 50,000 clones, 70% to 90% of them appearing once. The sequenced sample was PBMCs, obtained from a glioma patient treated with radiotherapy, temozolomide or both. The receptors were gathered from a middle-aged man with glioma.

The chain carries TRBV6-5 and TRBJ2-7; 10 positions agree with TRBD1. Germline V gene data show CDR1 as MNHEY and CDR2 as SVGAGI. The CDR3 totals 14 residues. J lost 4 bases, V lost 6 bases, and 6 bases had no gene match. This CDR3 reads CASRSDRGQYEQYF. CDR3 sequence (DNA): TGTGCCAGCAGATCCGACAGGGGGCAATACGAGCAGTACTTC.

This chain uses TRBV7-9 with TRBJ2-4, with TRBD2 matching over 8 bases. After removal of 5 bases from V and 0 bases from J, the junction contained 9 bases not matched to a gene. This CDR3 is 17 amino acids long. In germline, CDR1 is SEHNR, CDR2 FQNEAQ (reference sequence). The CDR3 bases are TGTGCCAGCAGCGTCCCGGGACTAGATATAGCCAAAAACATTCAGTACTTC. It specifies CASSVPGLDIAKNIQYF.

The chain links TRBV10-3 to TRBJ1-5, with 7 bases fitting TRBD1. CDR1 and CDR2 from the germline V gene are ENHRY and SYGVKD. V shed 6 bases and J 5 bases; nucleotides not matched to a gene: 4. CDR3 length: 13 residues. In DNA, the CDR3 is TGTGCCATCAGGAGGGACAGTCATCAGCCCCAGCATTTT. Residues: CAIRRDSHQPQHF.

The chain recombines TRBV10-1 with TRBJ1-1; 10 bases map to TRBD1. V lost 9 bases and J lost 5; bases outside the gene matches: 6. There are 13 residues in the CDR3. CDR1 is WNHNN, CDR2 SYGVQD, per germline (reference sequence). The CDR3: CASSDRGGTEAFF. In DNA, the CDR3 is TGCGCCAGTTCGGACAGGGGGGGGACTGAAGCTTTCTTT.

The V and J genes are TRBV5-1 and TRBJ2-1; the D is unclear. The CDR3 runs to 17 residues. Trimming shortened V by 0 bases and J by 0 bases, and 13 bases separated the two germline ends. The V gene's germline CDR1 is SGHRS and CDR2 YFSETQ. The CDR3 nucleotides read TGCGCCAGCAGCTTGGGGTACGGTCCGAGCTCCTACAATGAGCAGTTCTTC. Amino acids: CASSLGYGPSSYNEQFF.

The chain joins TRBV10-3 to TRBJ2-7; D gene ambiguous. CDR1 is ENHRY and CDR2 is SYGVKD in the germline V gene. V shed 4 bases and J shed 3 bases, with 10 bases lying between them. The CDR3 contains 13 residues. CDR3 sequence (DNA): TGTGCCATCAGTGTCCAGACCAGCTACGAGCAGTACTTC. This codes for CAISVQTSYEQYF.

The V call is TRBV27, the J call TRBJ2-7; D perhaps matches TRBD2 (6 bases). Between the trimmed V and J ends, which lost 8 bases and 3 bases, there was a span of 14 bases. This CDR3 contains 13 residues. Germline values: CDR1 MNHEY, CDR2 SMNVEV (reference sequence). CDR3 DNA sequence: TGTGCCAGCCGGCGCGGGGAGGACTACGAGCAGTACTTC. Translating it yields CASRRGEDYEQYF.

The chain carries TRBV7-9 and TRBJ1-4, with 7 bases aligning to TRBD1. This CDR3 spans 16 amino acids. Germline V lookup: CDR1 SEHNR, CDR2 FQNEAQ (reference sequence). V was clipped by 5 bases and J by 10 bases; unmatched bases: 16. CDR3 coding DNA: TGTGCCAGCAGCGCCGGGATCGGACAGGTCCTTCGAAAACTGTTTTTT. Its translation is CASSAGIGQVLRKLFF.

The J gene is TRBJ2-1, the V gene TRBV19, with D maybe TRBD1 (5 bases). The CDR3 consists of 14 residues. Deletions cut 1 base from V and 9 bases from J, with 13 bases between. Per the germline V gene, CDR1 is LNHDA and CDR2 is SQIVND (reference sequence). CDR3 nucleotide sequence: TGTGCCAGTAGTATAGTGGGGCCTAAGAGTGAGCAGTTCTTC. Amino acid sequence: CASSIVGPKSEQFF.

The rearrangement joins TRBV5-1 to TRBJ2-4, with 9 positions matching TRBD1. Germline V gene lookup returns CDR1 SGHRS and CDR2 YFSETQ. CDR3 length: 14 amino acids. With V trimmed by 0 bases and J by 5 bases, 0 bases remained unmatched. The CDR3 reads CASSLGTGENIQYF. In nucleotides, the CDR3 is TGCGCCAGCAGCTTGGGGACAGGGGAAAACATTCAGTACTTC.

This rearrangement joins TRBV10-3 to TRBJ2-7; 8 nucleotides line up with TRBD2. The length of the CDR3 is 18 residues. CDR1 ENHRY and CDR2 SYGVKD come from the germline V gene. V lost 6 bases and J lost 0; bases outside the gene matches: 16. The CDR3 DNA sequence: TGTGCCATCAGCAATATAGTGGGACTAGTGTCAGACTCCTACGAGCAGTACTTC. This gives the protein CAISNIVGLVSDSYEQYF.

This rearrangement joins TRBV7-3 to TRBJ2-3; 7 nucleotides align to TRBD1. Germline V gene lookup returns CDR1 SGHTA and CDR2 FQGTGA. The CDR3 is made up of 13 amino acids. J lost 10 bases, V lost 6 bases, and 10 bases had no gene match. CDR3 sequence reads: CASRVTGTEAQYF. The CDR3 coding sequence is TGTGCCAGCAGAGTCACAGGGACAGAGGCGCAGTATTTT.

The chain is built from TRBV7-2 and TRBJ1-4, with D possibly TRBD1 on 6 matching bases. Germline values: CDR1 SGHTA, CDR2 FQGNSA. The CDR3 has 14 residues. Trimming left V 3 bases short and J 4 bases short, with 9 bases between. The chain's CDR3 is CASSFQQGNEKLFF. Written as DNA, the CDR3 is TGTGCCAGCAGCTTCCAACAGGGTAATGAAAAACTGTTTTTT. The whole variable domain, remainder taken from reference TRBV7-2 and TRBJ1-4, is GAGVSQSPSNKVTEKGKDVELRCDPISGHTALYWYRQSLGQGLEFLIYFQGNSAPDKSGLPSDRFSAERTGGSVSTLTIQRTQQEDSAVYLCASSFQQGNEKLFFGSGTQLSVL.

This chain connects TRBV6-1 to TRBJ2-2; TRBD2 aligns across 7 bases. The ends lost 6 bases at V and 1 base at J; junction bases unmatched: 2. This CDR3 has 14 amino acids. Germline V lookup: CDR1 MNHNS, CDR2 SASEGT. CDR3 DNA sequence: TGTGCCAGCAGGACGGGGGGGAACACCGGGGAGCTGTTTTTT. It yields the protein CASRTGGNTGELFF.

The chain couples TRBV25-1 to TRBJ2-1, with a tentative D call TRBD2 (6 bases). The CDR3 spans 15 residues. CDR1 and CDR2 from the germline V gene are MGHDK and SYGVNS. Trimming took off 0 bases at V and 2 bases at J, with 8 bases between the two ends. Here the CDR3 DNA reads TGTGCCAGCAGTGAATACGGGGGAACCTACAATGAGCAGTTCTTC. It is translated as CASSEYGGTYNEQFF. Using reference TRBV25-1 and TRBJ2-1 for the parts outside the CDR3, the full variable domain is EADIYQTPRYLVIGTGKKITLECSQTMGHDKMYWYQQDPGMELHLIHYSYGVNSTEKGDLSSESTVSRIRTEHFPLTLESARPSHTSQYLCASSEYGGTYNEQFFGPGTRLTVL.

The V call is TRBV2, the J call TRBJ2-5, with D maybe TRBD2 (5 bases). Germline CDR1 is SNHLY and CDR2 is FYNNEI. Deletions cut 5 bases from V and 5 bases from J, with 18 bases between. The length of the CDR3 is 15 residues. The CDR3 DNA reads as TGTGCCAGCAGTCCTGGGCCTCTGGGCGGGGAGACCCAGTACTTC. It translates to CASSPGPLGGETQYF.

The V gene is TRBV21-1, the J gene TRBJ1-5. TRBV21-1 is termed a pseudogene. The CDR3 runs to 22 residues. CDR3 amino acids: CASSKVGETGTDPQGSNQPQHF. The CDR3 DNA reads TGTGCCAGCAGCAAAGTTGGGGAGACCGGGACGGATCCCCAAGGTAGCAATCAGCCCCAGCATTTT.

This chain connects TRBV7-3 to TRBJ1-3, with 9 bases fitting TRBD1. The CDR3 totals 13 residues. The germline V gene has CDR1 SGHTA and CDR2 FQGTGA. V was pared by 8 bases and J by 2 bases, with 1 base of the junction left unmatched. The CDR3 DNA is TGTGCCAGCGGGGACAGGGCTGGAAACACCATATATTTT. Translating gives CASGDRAGNTIYF.

A remark on this clone: A read error may produce the germline difference seen at one junction end. This chain uses TRBV5-6 with TRBJ1-2; D is uncertain. This CDR3 has 14 residues. Germline values: CDR1 SGHDT, CDR2 YYEEEE. The CDR3 DNA sequence: TGCGCCAGCAGCTTGGCTCCTACCATCGAAGGCTACACCTTC. Translating it yields CASSLAPTIEGYTF.

This clone showed up just a few times. The rearrangement uses TRBV19 and TRBJ2-3; 7 positions match TRBD2. CDR3 length: 16 residues. V was pared by 7 bases and J by 6 bases, with 16 bases of the junction left unmatched. The V gene's germline CDR1 is LNHDA and CDR2 SQIVND (reference sequence). CDR3 residues: CASTFGFAGVSDTQYF. The CDR3 region has the DNA TGTGCCAGTACCTTCGGATTCGCGGGAGTGTCGGATACGCAGTATTTT.

The chain links TRBV5-1 to TRBJ2-7, with TRBD2 as a possible D gene (5 bases). V was pared by 0 bases and J by 3 bases, with 13 bases between. Germline CDR1 reads SGHRS; CDR2 reads YFSETQ. This CDR3 region has 15 residues. In DNA, the CDR3 is TGCGCCAGCAGCTTGGTTACGGGGTCAGACTACGAGCAGTACTTC. This codes for CASSLVTGSDYEQYF.

The chain uses TRBV6-1 and TRBJ2-1; 9 bases agree with TRBD2. The CDR3 runs 13 residues. The V segment lost 8 bases and the J segment 7 bases; nucleotides outside the gene matches: 6. Per the germline V gene, CDR1 is MNHNS and CDR2 is SASEGT. The CDR3 loop reads CASRRTSANEQFF. The CDR3 DNA is TGTGCCAGCCGAAGGACTAGCGCGAATGAGCAGTTCTTC.

V is TRBV7-7 and J is TRBJ2-7; D possibly matches TRBD1 or TRBD2 (5 bases each). Trimming shortened V by 5 bases and J by 0 bases, and 11 bases separated the two germline ends. This CDR3 has 14 residues. Germline CDR1 reads SSHAT; CDR2 reads FNYEAQ (reference sequence). CDR3 DNA: TGTGCCAGCAGCCAGGGACCTAGCTCCTACGAGCAGTACTTC. This encodes CASSQGPSSYEQYF.

V and J are TRBV5-1 and TRBJ2-1; 13 positions match TRBD2. V trimming: 4 bases; J trimming: 0 bases; junction bases outside the gene matches: 7. The CDR3 length is 18 residues. Per germline, CDR1 SGHRS and CDR2 YFSETQ. The CDR3 protein is CASSLGLAGAVSYNEQFF. CDR3 bases: TGCGCCAGCAGCCTAGGACTAGCGGGAGCCGTCTCCTACAATGAGCAGTTCTTC.

This clone occurred once. This rearrangement joins TRBV28 to TRBJ1-2; D remains unclear. The V end lost 1 base, the J end lost 4 bases, and 7 bases lay between the germline ends. The CDR3 is made up of 13 amino acids. Germline values: CDR1 MDHEN, CDR2 SYDVKM. The CDR3 DNA sequence: TGTGCCAGCAGTTTATCCCCAATCTATGGCTACACCTTC. Amino acids: CASSLSPIYGYTF.

The gene calls are TRBV6-1 and TRBJ1-4; unclear D gene. Per the germline V gene, CDR1 is MNHNS and CDR2 is SASEGT. V lost 2 bases and J lost 8, with 18 bases in between. The CDR3 covers 16 residues. The chain's CDR3 is CASSESPAGVQEKLFF. CDR3 nucleotides: TGTGCCAGCAGTGAATCCCCCGCGGGAGTCCAGGAAAAACTGTTTTTT.

This clone was observed a handful of times. This chain connects TRBV5-1 to TRBJ1-1; D gene uncertain. With 5 bases removed from V and 3 bases from J, the gap between germline ends came to 11 bases. The CDR3 is 13 residues long. Germline lookup yields CDR1 SGHRS and CDR2 YFSETQ. CDR3 bases: TGCGCCAGCAGTGTGTCGAGATACACTGAAGCTTTCTTT. Protein sequence: CASSVSRYTEAFF. The full variable domain, rest sourced from reference TRBV5-1 and TRBJ1-1, is KAGVTQTPRYLIKTRGQQVTLSCSPISGHRSVSWYQQTPGQGLQFLFEYFSETQRNKGNFPGRFSGRQFSNSRSEMNVSTLELGDSALYLCASSVSRYTEAFFGQGTRLTVV.

The table lists this clone with a count of one. The V call is TRBV9, the J call TRBJ1-2; D is undetermined. Per germline, CDR1 SGDLS and CDR2 YYNGEE. Trimming pared 4 bases from V and 8 bases from J, leaving 15 bases between. The CDR3 totals 13 residues. CDR3 in DNA: TGTGCCAGCAGCTCCGAGCACAATCGGGGCTACACCTTC. Protein: CASSSEHNRGYTF.

This chain links TRBV6-1 with TRBJ2-5; 7 nucleotides match TRBD2. CDR1 and CDR2 from the germline V gene are MNHNS and SASEGT. Trimming removed 7 bases from V and 6 bases from J; junction bases left unmatched: 8. The CDR3 is made up of 13 amino acids. The CDR3 nucleotides read TGTGCCAGCACCTTGGGGGAGGGGAAGACCCAGTACTTC. As protein: CASTLGEGKTQYF.

This clone was counted between two and nine times. The V gene is TRBV20-1, the J gene TRBJ1-1; D call uncertain. The CDR3 runs to 10 residues. V was cut by 5 bases and J by 3 bases, with 4 bases left in between. Germline lookup yields CDR1 DFQATT and CDR2 SNEGSKA (reference sequence). CDR3 in amino acids: CSAFYTEAFF. DNA for the CDR3: TGCAGTGCTTTTTACACTGAAGCTTTCTTT.

The CDR3 is CASSFLETQYF. As DNA, the CDR3 is TGCGCCAGCAGCTTTCTGGAGACCCAGTACTTC. The chain is built from TRBV5-1 and TRBJ2-5; D uncertain. Germline V gene lookup returns CDR1 SGHRS and CDR2 YFSETQ. This CDR3 spans 11 amino acids. Deletions cut 2 bases from V and 5 bases from J, with 4 bases between.

V gene TRBV21-1 combines with J gene TRBJ2-5; TRBD2 is taken as the D call from the table, unchecked against the DNA. TRBV21-1 is given as a pseudogene. The CDR3 contains 16 residues. For the CDR3, the DNA is TGTGCCAGCAGTCCCGTGAGGACTAGCGGGAAAGAGACCCAGTACTTC. Translation: CASSPVRTSGKETQYF.